The clone carrying this T cell receptor (beta chain) was detected a few times. The antigen is undetermined. The data originate from a study of blood T cells in healthy people across ages. This CDR3 is built from 13 residues. The junction had 2 bases not matched to a gene; V was cut back by 4 bases and J by 4 bases. CDR1 and CDR2 from the germline V gene are SQVTM and ANQGSEA. Primed by a sample-barcoded 5' primer and a J-beta primer mix, a second PCR proceeded for about 6 to 11 cycles. One entry per CDR3 protein, called by TCRdb with MiXCR from the 5' RACE reads. The sample contains 800,000 to 900,000 distinct CDR3 sequences, about 62% of which appear only once. Study results and caveats: Both naive CD4+ cell counts and diversity were greater in long-lived donors than in aged donors.

Material for sequencing was blood. The chain uses TRBV29-1 and TRBJ2-2; 8 bases are shared with TRBD1. This receptor was obtained from a man aged 25-45 years in good health. This CDR3 reads CSVAGQVTGELFF. As DNA, the CDR3 is TGCAGCGTTGCGGGACAGGTCACCGGGGAGCTGTTTTTT.